The 3 T cell receptor beta chains below were found in one sample sequenced in a study of T cell responses to AZD1222 COVID-19 vaccine. The protocol was immunoSEQ multiplex PCR, while the TCRdb copy is restricted to in-frame clones and leaves out a portion. This sample has approximately 92,000 clones, with approximately 91% found just once. Sequenced material: peripheral blood, taken on day 0 of AZD1222 vaccination. The receptor set was obtained from an adult in good health.

This clone appeared once. This rearrangement joins TRBV20-1 to TRBJ1-1; 7 bases align to TRBD1. CDR1 is DFQATT and CDR2 is SNEGSKA in the germline V gene (reference sequence). The CDR3 has 11 residues. With V trimmed by 5 bases and J by 6 bases, 3 bases remained unmatched. The CDR3 nucleotides read TGCAGTGCTTGGGGACAGTCTGAAGCTTTCTTT. Translating gives CSAWGQSEAFF.

The chain recombines TRBV7-2 with TRBJ2-1; TRBD2 matches at 7 bases. V shed 2 bases and J 6 bases; nucleotides not matched to a gene: 7. There are 15 residues in the CDR3. Germline CDR1 reads SGHTA; CDR2 reads FQGNSA. CDR3 DNA: TGTGCCAGCAGCTTATGGACTAGTAAGGGCAATGAGCAGTTCTTC. Residues: CASSLWTSKGNEQFF.

The chain couples TRBV27 to TRBJ1-2; 7 bases match TRBD1. This CDR3 is built from 15 residues. CDR1 and CDR2 (germline): MNHEY, SMNVEV (reference sequence). V lost 5 bases, J lost 2 bases, and 8 bases stayed unmatched. The CDR3 here is CASSPPGRGNYGYTF. CDR3 bases: TGTGCCAGCAGTCCCCCCGGCAGGGGGAACTATGGCTACACCTTC.